The rows below give T cell receptor beta chains drawn from one sample of a study of blood T cell repertoires in COVID-19. Method: immunoSEQ multiplex PCR; TCRdb's copy keeps in-frame clones and lacks some. The top ten hold roughly 2.2% of the sample, which has 200,000 or so clones, more than 85% seen once. The sequencing input was peripheral blood. The receptors here all came from a man aged 65 to 85 with active or convalescent COVID-19. Each CDR3 is given with its conserved first and last residue. Fields, in order: V gene, clone size, D gene, J gene, CDR3 protein, CDR3 DNA. The D gene is left open where the match is weak. Clone size is shown for a subset of rows, as once, few, many or a class of expanded clone.

TRBV6-5	-	-	TRBJ1-1	CASSGDTNTEAFF	TGTGCCAGCAGCGGGGATACGAACACTGAAGCTTTCTTT
TRBV2	-	TRBD2	TRBJ2-7	CASSETGLAGGPLTYEQYF	TGTGCCAGCAGTGAAACTGGACTAGCGGGAGGGCCTTTAACCTACGAGCAGTACTTC
TRBV7-8	-	-	TRBJ2-2	CASSLRDTLFGGELFF	TGTGCCAGCAGCCTCCGGGACACACTATTCGGCGGGGAGCTGTTTTTT
TRBV7-8	-	TRBD2	TRBJ2-3	CASRSGLAHLNTQYF	TGTGCCAGCAGATCGGGACTAGCCCATTTGAATACGCAGTATTTT
TRBV28	once	TRBD1	TRBJ2-7	CASRDRESFYEQYF	TGTGCCAGCAGAGACAGGGAATCTTTCTACGAGCAGTACTTC
TRBV11-2	-	-	TRBJ2-1	CASSTQLATNEQFF	TGTGCCAGCAGCACTCAACTAGCTACCAATGAGCAGTTCTTC
TRBV7-9	-	TRBD2	TRBJ2-3	CASSLVAGGSTDTQYF	TGTGCCAGCAGCTTAGTGGCGGGAGGAAGCACAGATACGCAGTATTTT
TRBV30	-	TRBD2	TRBJ2-3	CAWSVLAGSTDTQYF	TGTGCCTGGAGTGTACTAGCGGGATCCACAGATACGCAGTATTTT
TRBV18	-	-	TRBJ1-6	CASSVDTNSPLHF	TGTGCCAGCTCAGTGGACACAAATTCACCCCTCCACTTT
TRBV9	-	-	TRBJ2-5	CASSVGGQETQYF	TGTGCCAGCAGCGTGGGGGGTCAAGAGACCCAGTACTTC
TRBV27	-	-	TRBJ2-7	CASSSPQGGEQYF	TGTGCCAGCAGTTCCCCTCAGGGAGGCGAGCAGTACTTC
TRBV7-8	-	-	TRBJ2-7	CASSSSRASNYEQYF	TGTGCCAGCAGCTCGAGCAGGGCGTCGAACTACGAGCAGTACTTC
TRBV7-6	once	TRBD2	TRBJ2-7	CASSAGLAGGRHEQYF	TGTGCCAGCAGCGCCGGACTAGCGGGAGGTCGCCACGAGCAGTACTTC